This entry lists 18 T cell receptor beta chains sequenced from one sample in a study of blood T cell repertoires in COVID-19 (dated by TCRdb to the early 2020s). The method behind the library was the immunoSEQ multiplex PCR assay. Here the immuneACCESS table is served through TCRdb, limited to in-frame sequences with V and J called. Missing clones are a known gap in these copies; in checked studies unresolved V genes cover under half, and the rest lacks a known reason. This sample is represented by under 250,000 clones; 82% of them were singletons. The ten largest clones capture approximately 4.5% of the sample. The sequenced material came from peripheral blood. These receptors all come from a woman in her 70s with acute or convalescent COVID-19.

The genes are TRBV6-5 and TRBJ2-7; tentatively, D is TRBD2 (6 bases). V was cut by 6 bases and J by 0 bases, with 12 bases left in between. The germline CDR1 and CDR2 sequences are MNHEY and SVGAGI. The CDR3 has 14 residues. The CDR3 reads CASRLQGGSYEQYF. Here the CDR3 DNA reads TGTGCCAGCAGGCTCCAGGGAGGCTCCTACGAGCAGTACTTC.

The chain has TRBV7-9 and TRBJ1-4; TRBD1 is a possible D gene (5 bases). Germline V lookup: CDR1 SEHNR, CDR2 FQNEAQ (reference sequence). The CDR3 runs 13 residues. With 3 bases removed from V and 11 bases from J, the gap between germline ends came to 13 bases. The CDR3 sequence is CASSFDTRGKLFF. Here the CDR3 DNA reads TGTGCCAGCAGCTTTGATACAAGGGGCAAACTGTTTTTT.

CDR3 coding DNA: TGTGCCAGCAGTTACAGAGCGGGACCCGGCATTCAGTACTTC. This encodes CASSYRAGPGIQYF. V usage is TRBV6-2 or TRBV6-3 and J usage is TRBJ2-4, with 7 bases identical to TRBD2. CDR3 size: 14 residues. Germline values: CDR1 MNHEY, CDR2 SVGEGT. V gave up 2 bases and J gave up 9 bases; unmatched junction bases: 7.

This clone came up once. The chain links TRBV19 to TRBJ1-1; D possibly corresponds to TRBD1 (6 bases). Germline CDR1 and CDR2: LNHDA and SQIVND (reference sequence). This CDR3 is built from 15 residues. Trimming took 7 bases from V and 0 from J, leaving 15 bases between them. The DNA of the CDR3 is TGTGCCAGTACCGAGACAGGCGTCATGAACACTGAAGCTTTCTTT. Residues: CASTETGVMNTEAFF. Combining the CDR3 with reference TRBV19 and TRBJ1-1 gives the whole variable domain DGGITQSPKYLFRKEGQNVTLSCEQNLNHDAMYWYRQDPGQGLRLIYYSQIVNDFQKGDIAEGYSVSREKKESFPLTVTSAQKNPTAFYLCASTETGVMNTEAFFGQGTRLTVV.

V is TRBV7-9 and J is TRBJ2-1; D remains ambiguous. Germline lookup yields CDR1 SEHNR and CDR2 FQNEAQ (reference sequence). The length of the CDR3 is 13 residues. The germline V and J ends were trimmed by 3 bases and 9 bases, with 12 bases remaining between them. The CDR3 sequence: CASSFGSEVEQFF. The CDR3 DNA reads TGTGCCAGCAGCTTTGGGTCCGAGGTTGAGCAGTTCTTC.

The rearrangement joins TRBV6-5 to TRBJ1-3; the match to TRBD1 covers 9 bases. Looked up from germline, CDR1 is MNHEY and CDR2 is SVGAGI. Trimming at V came to 0 bases and at J to 0 bases, leaving 0 bases not matched to a gene. The CDR3 is 16 amino acids. DNA of the CDR3: TGTGCCAGCAGTTACTCGGACAGGGGCTCTGGAAACACCATATATTTT. Amino acids: CASSYSDRGSGNTIYF.

The chain couples TRBV15 to TRBJ2-1; the D is unclear. Germline assignment: CDR1 LNHNV and CDR2 YYDKDF (reference sequence). This CDR3 has 12 residues. V dropped 0 bases and J dropped 12 bases, with 9 bases sitting between them. The CDR3 DNA sequence: TGTGCCACCAGCAGAGATAATCTGGCGCAGTTCTTC. Encoded protein: CATSRDNLAQFF.

The chain is built from TRBV15 and TRBJ1-1; D gene uncertain. Germline values: CDR1 LNHNV, CDR2 YYDKDF (reference sequence). The CDR3 is made up of 14 amino acids. V dropped 5 bases and J dropped 5 bases, with 15 bases sitting between them. DNA for the CDR3: TGTGCCACCAGCGGTCGCCGGGGTATGACTGAAGCTTTCTTT. Translating it yields CATSGRRGMTEAFF.

Here the CDR3 reads CASSLVSVPYGYTF. For the CDR3, the DNA is TGTGCCAGCAGCTTAGTTTCGGTCCCCTATGGCTACACCTTC. The chain links TRBV7-2 to TRBJ1-2; D gene ambiguous. CDR1 is SGHTA, CDR2 FQGNSA, per germline. CDR3 size: 14 residues. Deletions cut 1 base from V and 4 bases from J, with 10 bases between.

The chain combines TRBV9 with TRBJ1-2; D is perhaps TRBD1 (6 bases). The CDR3 is made up of 16 amino acids. Trimming left V 0 bases short and J 4 bases short, with 16 bases between. Per germline, CDR1 SGDLS and CDR2 YYNGEE. CDR3 bases: TGTGCCAGCAGCGTAGGAGGATCGGAGACAGGCTATGGCTACACCTTC. Translated: CASSVGGSETGYGYTF.

The chain is built from TRBV5-8 and TRBJ2-7, with 10 nucleotides matching TRBD1. Germline V gene sequence: CDR1 SGHTS, CDR2 YDEGEE. The CDR3 has 13 residues. The V and J ends lost 4 bases and 5 bases, in that order; junction bases with no gene match: 3. DNA for the CDR3: TGTGCCAGCAGCCGGGACAGGGGCCACGAGCAGTACTTC. Translation gives CASSRDRGHEQYF.

This clone has more than one count but fewer than ten. This chain connects TRBV3-1 (or the pseudogene TRBV3-2) to TRBJ2-5; D is possibly TRBD2 (7 bases). Germline CDR1 and CDR2: LGHDT and YNNKEL (reference sequence). Trimming stripped 4 bases from V and 3 bases from J, with 18 bases between. The CDR3 length is 16 residues. The CDR3 sequence is CASSLRGAGFKETQYF. DNA for the CDR3: TGTGCCAGCAGCCTTCGGGGGGCCGGGTTCAAAGAGACCCAGTACTTC.

This chain links TRBV30 with TRBJ1-5; no definite D call. Looked up from germline, CDR1 is GTSNPN and CDR2 is SVGIG (reference sequence). V was clipped by 1 base and J by 9 bases, with 13 bases between them. This CDR3 region has 13 residues. CDR3 nucleotides: TGTGCCTGGAGTGGCCCGGGGAACGTGCCCCAGCATTTT. Residues: CAWSGPGNVPQHF.

A remark on this clone: Other DNA sequences in the sample encode the same CDR3. The genes are TRBV5-1 and TRBJ2-7; the match to TRBD1 covers 8 bases. V shed 4 bases, J shed 2 bases, and the junction held 5 bases outside the gene matches. Germline CDR1 and CDR2: SGHRS and YFSETQ. This CDR3 spans 14 amino acids. CDR3 amino acids: CASSQGQGPYEQYF. DNA for the CDR3: TGCGCCAGCAGCCAAGGACAGGGACCCTACGAGCAGTACTTC.

The chain couples TRBV6-5 to TRBJ1-6, with D unresolved. This CDR3 has 15 residues. V dropped 0 bases and J dropped 3 bases, with 6 bases sitting between them. Germline assignment: CDR1 MNHEY and CDR2 SVGAGI. CDR3 protein: CASSYSSGYNSPLHF. The CDR3 nucleotides read TGTGCCAGCAGTTACTCGTCGGGCTATAATTCACCCCTCCACTTT.

This clone was seen a few times. The V call is TRBV28, the J call TRBJ2-7; 8 nucleotides agree with TRBD1. The ends lost 4 bases at V and 4 bases at J; junction bases unmatched: 9. CDR3 length equals 15 residues. Germline-derived CDR1 and CDR2 are MDHEN and SYDVKM. The CDR3 reads CASSSPAGGLYEQYF. The CDR3 nucleotides are TGTGCCAGCAGTTCCCCGGCAGGGGGCCTTTACGAGCAGTACTTC. Looking up the rest from reference TRBV28 and TRBJ2-7 gives the full variable domain: DVKVTQSSRYLVKRTGEKVFLECVQDMDHENMFWYRQDPGLGLRLIYFSYDVKMKEKGDIPEGYSVSREKKERFSLILESASTNQTSMYLCASSSPAGGLYEQYFGPGTRLTVT.

The V and J genes are TRBV5-1 and TRBJ2-1; 9 nucleotides align to TRBD1. V shed 0 bases and J 6 bases; nucleotides not matched to a gene: 7. Germline CDR1 is SGHRS and CDR2 is YFSETQ. CDR3 length equals 16 residues. CDR3 loop: CASSLAPQQGANEQFF. The CDR3 region has the DNA TGCGCCAGCAGCTTGGCCCCCCAACAGGGGGCCAATGAGCAGTTCTTC. Full variable domain (rest looked up from reference TRBV5-1 and TRBJ2-1): KAGVTQTPRYLIKTRGQQVTLSCSPISGHRSVSWYQQTPGQGLQFLFEYFSETQRNKGNFPGRFSGRQFSNSRSEMNVSTLELGDSALYLCASSLAPQQGANEQFFGPGTRLTVL.

CDR3 sequence (DNA): TGCGCCAGCAGTCAACAAATAACCTACGAGCAGTACTTC. It translates to CASSQQITYEQYF. This sequence joins TRBV10-1 and TRBJ2-7, with D hard to call. Trimming took off 5 bases at V and 2 bases at J, with 10 bases between the two ends. Germline V gene data show CDR1 as WNHNN and CDR2 as SYGVQD (reference sequence). This CDR3 spans 13 amino acids.